Below, 30 T cell receptor beta chains from the same sample are listed, as sequenced in a study of shared clonotypes between healthy human individuals. The naive CD8 subset, CD45RO-negative cells positively selected for CCR7, excluded terminally differentiated effector memory CD45RA+ cells. Assay: immunoSEQ multiplex PCR; the TCRdb copy retains only in-frame clones and omits some. In the table there are about 820,000 clones, 90% to 95% of which are singletons. The source material was naive CD8+ T cells sorted from blood. All receptors derive from a man aged 25-40 years in good health.

This clone was observed a single time. CDR3 DNA sequence: TGCAGCGTTGTCAGACAGGGGGTGGTCAATGAGCAGTTCTTC. Translated: CSVVRQGVVNEQFF. The chain carries TRBV29-1 and TRBJ2-1; TRBD1 matches 9 bases. The V segment lost 4 bases and the J segment 6 bases; nucleotides outside the gene matches: 7. This CDR3 contains 14 residues. Germline-derived CDR1 and CDR2 are SQVTM and ANQGSEA.

This clone has more than one count but fewer than ten. The sample holds other DNA sequences that translate to the same CDR3. The CDR3 DNA follows: TGTGCCAGCAGCTTGGGAGCAGATACGCAGTATTTT. This gives the protein CASSLGADTQYF. V is TRBV5-4 and J is TRBJ2-3, with no clear D. Trimming cost V 0 bases and J 4 bases, with 3 bases left between them. This CDR3 has 12 amino acids. The germline V gene has CDR1 SGHNT and CDR2 YYREEE (reference sequence).

This clone was seen a single time. The rearrangement links TRBV27 to TRBJ1-1; tentative D call: TRBD1 (5 bases). CDR1 is MNHEY and CDR2 is SMNVEV in the germline V gene (reference sequence). CDR3 length equals 13 residues. The V and J ends lost 3 bases and 4 bases respectively, with 9 bases between them. The CDR3 protein is CASSFFRGTEAFF. The CDR3 DNA reads TGTGCCAGCAGTTTTTTTAGGGGCACTGAAGCTTTCTTT.

The chain links TRBV19 to TRBJ1-2, with D possibly matching TRBD1 (6 bases). Germline loops: CDR1 LNHDA, CDR2 SQIVND (reference sequence). The V gene lost 4 bases and the J gene lost 4 bases, with 25 bases spanning the gap. The CDR3 runs 18 residues. CDR3 sequence (DNA): TGTGCCAGTAGTACCGACTTCCGGGACACCAGTGTTCCCTATGGCTACACCTTC. Protein product: CASSTDFRDTSVPYGYTF.

This clone came up once. The CDR3 sequence is CASSLVSVDGEAFF. The CDR3 DNA reads TGCGCCAGCAGCTTGGTTTCGGTAGATGGCGAAGCTTTCTTT. The rearrangement uses TRBV5-1 and TRBJ1-1; D remains unclear. Germline assignment: CDR1 SGHRS and CDR2 YFSETQ. This CDR3 spans 14 amino acids. V lost 0 bases and J lost 8, with 14 bases in between.

There are a few counts of this clone. The rearrangement joins TRBV28 to TRBJ2-2, with 13 bases fitting TRBD2. CDR3 length: 14 residues. J was trimmed by 6 bases and V by 6 bases; bases with no gene match: 1. CDR1 is MDHEN and CDR2 is SYDVKM in the germline V gene. Written as DNA, the CDR3 is TGTGCCAGCAGCGGACTAGCGGGAGCCGGGGAGCTGTTTTTT. Residues: CASSGLAGAGELFF.

The gene calls are TRBV6-4 and TRBJ2-1, with TRBD2 as a possible D gene (6 bases). Germline assignment: CDR1 MRHNA and CDR2 SNTAGT. V was trimmed by 1 base and J by 5 bases, leaving 12 bases between them. The CDR3 runs to 15 residues. The CDR3 bases are TGTGCCAGCAGTGACTTTTTCGGGAGTAACAATGAGCAGTTCTTC. Protein sequence: CASSDFFGSNNEQFF.

V usage is TRBV5-6 and J usage is TRBJ2-6; TRBD2 is a possible D gene (5 bases). Germline CDR1 reads SGHDT; CDR2 reads YYEEEE. Trimming took 0 bases from V and 0 from J, leaving 10 bases between them. The CDR3 runs 17 residues. The CDR3, as DNA: TGTGCCAGCAGCTTGGCGGGAACAATCTCTGGGGCCAACGTCCTGACTTTC. This gives the protein CASSLAGTISGANVLTF. Full variable domain (remainder filled in from reference TRBV5-6 and TRBJ2-6): DAGVTQSPTHLIKTRGQQVTLRCSPKSGHDTVSWYQQALGQGPQFIFQYYEEEERQRGNFPDRFSGHQFPNYSSELNVNALLLGDSALYLCASSLAGTISGANVLTFGAGSRLTVL.

The chain employs TRBV9 and TRBJ2-5; TRBD1 matches at 7 bases. J lost 0 bases, V lost 3 bases, and 2 bases had no gene match. In germline, CDR1 is SGDLS, CDR2 YYNGEE. The CDR3 is 14 residues long. CDR3 nucleotide sequence: TGTGCCAGCAGCGGAGGACAGGACCAAGAGACCCAGTACTTC. Translation gives CASSGGQDQETQYF. The variable domain in full, with the rest retrieved from reference TRBV9 and TRBJ2-5, is DSGVTQTPKHLITATGQRVTLRCSPRSGDLSVYWYQQSLDQGLQFLIQYYNGEERAKGNILERFSAQQFPDLHSELNLSSLELGDSALYFCASSGGQDQETQYFGPGTRLLVL.

Of note for this clone: This sample includes further DNA sequences coding for the same CDR3. The chain combines TRBV29-1 with TRBJ2-7; D remains ambiguous. This CDR3 spans 11 amino acids. The germline gives CDR1 SQVTM, CDR2 ANQGSEA. The V and J ends lost 4 bases and 1 base respectively, with 5 bases between them. The CDR3, as DNA: TGCAGCGTTGGGATATCCTACGAGCAGTACTTC. This translates into CSVGISYEQYF.

This chain connects TRBV27 to TRBJ1-2, with D possibly being TRBD1 (6 bases). The CDR3 runs 16 residues. Germline-derived CDR1 and CDR2 are MNHEY and SMNVEV (reference sequence). V lost 4 bases, J lost 0 bases, and 15 bases lay in between. The CDR3 DNA follows: TGTGCCAGCAGTTCCAGGGGTGAGATAGCTAACTATGGCTACACCTTC. This encodes CASSSRGEIANYGYTF.

This clone was detected only once. In DNA form, the CDR3 reads TGCAGCGTTGAAATGGCAGGTGATTCCCAAGAGACCCAGTACTTC. Protein product: CSVEMAGDSQETQYF. The chain carries TRBV29-1 and TRBJ2-5; unclear D gene. CDR3 length: 15 residues. V was trimmed by 2 bases and J by 1 base, leaving 14 bases between them. Per the germline V gene, CDR1 is SQVTM and CDR2 is ANQGSEA. Complete variable domain (other parts from reference TRBV29-1 and TRBJ2-5): SAVISQKPSRDICQRGTSLTIQCQVDSQVTMMFWYRQQPGQSLTLIATANQGSEATYESGFVIDKFPISRPNLTFSTLTVSNMSPEDSSIYLCSVEMAGDSQETQYFGPGTRLLVL.

This chain uses TRBV11-3 with TRBJ1-4, with a tentative D call TRBD1 (5 bases). The CDR3 extends over 14 amino acids. V was pared by 0 bases and J by 6 bases, with 8 bases between. The germline V gene has CDR1 SGHNT and CDR2 YENEEA. CDR3: CASSLDREHEKLFF. The CDR3, as DNA: TGTGCCAGCAGCTTAGACAGGGAACATGAAAAACTGTTTTTT.

This chain joins TRBV7-8 and TRBJ2-4, with TRBD1 matching 8 bases. The ends lost 5 bases at V and 0 bases at J; junction bases unmatched: 6. The CDR3 is 16 residues long. Germline V lookup: CDR1 SGHVS, CDR2 FQNEAQ. In nucleotides, the CDR3 is TGTGCCAGCAGCCGCAGACAGGGGTTAGCCAAAAACATTCAGTACTTC. Amino acids: CASSRRQGLAKNIQYF.

This chain uses TRBV27 with TRBJ2-7; 9 bases agree with TRBD1. The CDR3 is made up of 17 amino acids. V shed 4 bases and J 7 bases; nucleotides not matched to a gene: 17. Germline loops: CDR1 MNHEY, CDR2 SMNVEV (reference sequence). The CDR3 nucleotides are TGTGCCAGCAGTTCCCCACGGACGACCGGGACAGGGTGGGAGCAGTACTTC. Translating it yields CASSSPRTTGTGWEQYF.

The chain combines TRBV28 with TRBJ1-4; TRBD1 agrees at 7 bases. Germline V CDR1 and CDR2: MDHEN, SYDVKM. The CDR3 consists of 17 residues. The V and J ends lost 3 bases and 8 bases, in that order; junction bases with no gene match: 15. This CDR3 is CASSFRKKGALREKLFF. In DNA, the CDR3 is TGTGCCAGCAGTTTCCGTAAAAAGGGGGCGCTGAGGGAAAAACTGTTTTTT.

V is TRBV10-2 and J is TRBJ2-7; 10 bases are a match to TRBD1. The CDR3 is made up of 16 amino acids. V lost 3 bases, J lost 4 bases, and 9 bases stayed unmatched. The V gene's germline CDR1 is WSHSY and CDR2 SAAADI. The CDR3, as DNA: TGCGCCAGCAGTGACCCAACAGGACAGGGGGAGTACGAGCAGTACTTC. Protein sequence: CASSDPTGQGEYEQYF.

The chain joins TRBV4-1 to TRBJ2-1; 7 bases line up with TRBD2. Germline V gene sequence: CDR1 MGHRA, CDR2 YSYEKL. V was clipped by 4 bases and J by 10 bases; unmatched bases: 4. CDR3 size: 12 residues. The chain's CDR3 is CASSRGLVEQFF. The CDR3 region has the DNA TGCGCCAGCAGCCGAGGACTAGTCGAGCAGTTCTTC.

The V call is TRBV4-3, the J call TRBJ2-1, with D perhaps TRBD2 (6 bases). The CDR3 is 16 amino acids. The germline V and J ends were trimmed by 0 bases and 7 bases, with 16 bases remaining between them. The germline CDR1 and CDR2 sequences are LGHNA and YSLEER. CDR3: CASSQDPGVFRNEQFF. The CDR3, as DNA: TGCGCCAGCAGCCAAGATCCGGGGGTTTTTCGTAATGAGCAGTTCTTC.

The CDR3 DNA sequence: TGCAGCGTTGATCAGGGAGGGAGCTCCTACAATGAGCAGTTCTTC. Its translation: CSVDQGGSSYNEQFF. This chain uses TRBV29-1 with TRBJ2-1; 7 nucleotides agree with TRBD2. The CDR3 loop spans 15 amino acids. The V segment lost 3 bases and the J segment 0 bases; nucleotides outside the gene matches: 5. Looked up from germline, CDR1 is SQVTM and CDR2 is ANQGSEA.

The rearrangement links TRBV2 to TRBJ2-1; D unclear. Per the germline V gene, CDR1 is SNHLY and CDR2 is FYNNEI. The CDR3 is 12 amino acids. Trimming removed 0 bases at V and 7 bases at J, with 4 bases between. The CDR3 sequence: CASSEALNEQFF. In DNA form, the CDR3 reads TGTGCCAGCAGTGAAGCGCTGAATGAGCAGTTCTTC.

For this clone: The identical CDR3 is also encoded by other nucleotide sequences in the sample. The rearrangement uses TRBV6-4 and TRBJ2-1; D is undetermined. Trimming stripped 1 base from V and 6 bases from J, with 7 bases between. The CDR3 spans 13 residues. Germline V gene data show CDR1 as MRHNA and CDR2 as SNTAGT. The CDR3 DNA is TGTGCCAGCAGTGACTACTCAGGCAATGAGCAGTTCTTC. Protein product: CASSDYSGNEQFF.

The chain recombines TRBV2 with TRBJ2-7; D possibly corresponds to TRBD2 (5 bases). Germline values: CDR1 SNHLY, CDR2 FYNNEI. CDR3 length equals 15 residues. Trimming cost V 2 bases and J 5 bases, with 16 bases left between them. The CDR3 spells CASSEPGPLGNEQYF. The CDR3 region has the DNA TGTGCCAGCAGTGAACCGGGTCCCCTCGGGAACGAGCAGTACTTC.

The chain recombines TRBV2 with TRBJ2-2, with D possibly being TRBD1 or TRBD2 (6 bases each). V was shortened by 4 bases and J by 4 bases, with 10 bases between the two germline ends. CDR3 length: 14 amino acids. CDR1 is SNHLY, CDR2 FYNNEI, per germline. The CDR3 loop is CASSAGDSTGELFF. For the CDR3, the DNA is TGTGCCAGCAGTGCAGGGGACTCCACCGGGGAGCTGTTTTTT.

This chain connects TRBV9 to TRBJ2-5; 14 nucleotides agree with TRBD2. V dropped 3 bases and J dropped 4; count of bases not matched to a gene: 14. Germline loops: CDR1 SGDLS, CDR2 YYNGEE. The CDR3 has 19 amino acids. In DNA form, the CDR3 reads TGTGCCAGCAGCGCCGGACTAGCGGGAGGACGGGGCTTCGGAGAGACCCAGTACTTC. Its protein product is CASSAGLAGGRGFGETQYF.

The rearrangement links TRBV13 to TRBJ2-2; TRBD1 aligns across 11 bases. Germline CDR1 reads PRHDT; CDR2 reads FYEKMQ (reference sequence). The CDR3 consists of 15 residues. With 10 bases clipped from V and 7 bases from J, the junction kept 11 bases outside the gene matches. CDR3 in amino acids: CATAADRGRNGELFF. CDR3 coding DNA: TGTGCCACCGCCGCGGACAGGGGGCGCAACGGGGAGCTGTTTTTT.

The chain employs TRBV5-6 and TRBJ2-3; TRBD1 matches at 10 bases. From germline, CDR1 is SGHDT and CDR2 YYEEEE. This CDR3 contains 15 residues. Trimming cost V 4 bases and J 7 bases; bases outside gene matches: 9. The CDR3 loop reads CASSVPRQGAYTQYF. The CDR3 region has the DNA TGTGCCAGCAGCGTACCCAGACAGGGGGCGTATACGCAGTATTTT.

This clone was picked up one time. V usage is TRBV27 and J usage is TRBJ2-7; D gene unclear. CDR1 and CDR2 from the germline V gene are MNHEY and SMNVEV (reference sequence). The CDR3 is made up of 14 amino acids. V lost 5 bases and J lost 2, with 13 bases in between. CDR3 in DNA: TGTGCCAGCAGTGTAGGTGGCCAGACCTACGAGCAGTACTTC. Translation gives CASSVGGQTYEQYF.

This clone was seen just once. The J gene is TRBJ2-7, the V gene TRBV7-9; the D gene is possibly TRBD1 (6 bases). The V end was cut by 1 base, the J end by 6 bases, with 22 bases between. Germline CDR1 reads SEHNR; CDR2 reads FQNEAQ (reference sequence). CDR3 size: 17 residues. CDR3 DNA: TGTGCCAGCAGCTTAGGCACTCCAACAGGGTACGGAAGCGAGCAGTACTTC. It is translated as CASSLGTPTGYGSEQYF.

This chain uses TRBV19 with TRBJ2-7; 9 nucleotides agree with TRBD1. Per germline, CDR1 LNHDA and CDR2 SQIVND (reference sequence). Unmatched junction bases numbered 7, after V lost 4 bases and J lost 3 bases. The CDR3 spans 15 residues. In DNA, the CDR3 is TGTGCCAGTAGTAGTTTGAGGACAGGGGACTACGAGCAGTACTTC. Translated: CASSSLRTGDYEQYF.